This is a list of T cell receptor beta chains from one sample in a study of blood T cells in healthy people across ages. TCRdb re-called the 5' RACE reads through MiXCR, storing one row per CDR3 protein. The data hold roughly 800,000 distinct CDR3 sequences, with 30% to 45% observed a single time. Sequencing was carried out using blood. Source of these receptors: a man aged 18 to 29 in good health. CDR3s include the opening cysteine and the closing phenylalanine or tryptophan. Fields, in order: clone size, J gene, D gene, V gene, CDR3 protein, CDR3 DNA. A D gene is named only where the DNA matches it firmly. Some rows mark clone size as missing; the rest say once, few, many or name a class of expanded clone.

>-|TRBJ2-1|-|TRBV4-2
CASSQESVFSYNEQFF
TGTGCCAGCAGCCAAGAGTCGGTTTTCTCCTACAATGAGCAGTTCTTC
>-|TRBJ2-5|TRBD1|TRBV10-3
CAIGNRTGVAHVQYF
TGTGCCATCGGAAACCGGACAGGGGTGGCGCACGTGCAGTACTTC
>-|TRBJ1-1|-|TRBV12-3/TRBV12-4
CASSFRGAEAFF
TGTGCCAGCAGTTTTAGGGGCGCTGAAGCTTTCTTT
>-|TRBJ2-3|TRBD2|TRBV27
CASREREGADTQYF
TGTGCCAGCAGAGAGAGGGAGGGCGCAGATACGCAGTATTTT
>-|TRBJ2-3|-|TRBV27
CASSLGQYGTDTQYF
TGTGCCAGCAGTTTAGGGCAGTACGGCACAGATACGCAGTATTTT
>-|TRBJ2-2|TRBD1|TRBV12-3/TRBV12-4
CASRFETGVTGELFF
TGTGCCAGCAGATTCGAAACAGGGGTAACCGGGGAGCTGTTTTTT
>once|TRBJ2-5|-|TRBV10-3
CAISESRGRLADSYNEQYF
TGTGCCATCAGTGAGTCGAGGGGGAGATTGGCGGACTCCTACAATGAGCAGTACTTC
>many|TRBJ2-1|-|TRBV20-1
CSARRDGNRNEQFF
TGCAGTGCTCGCCGGGACGGCAACCGCAATGAGCAGTTCTTC
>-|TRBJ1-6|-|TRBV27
CASSAGGVGHSPLHF
TGTGCCAGCAGTGCCGGGGGGGTTGGGCATTCACCCCTCCACTTT
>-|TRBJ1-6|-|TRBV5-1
CASSLDTQRGSPLHF
TGCGCCAGCAGCTTGGACACCCAACGGGGGTCACCCCTCCACTTT
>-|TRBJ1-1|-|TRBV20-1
CSAIVGTNTEASF
TGCAGTGCTATTGTCGGGACGAACACTGAAGCTTCCTTT
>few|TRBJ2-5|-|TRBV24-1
CATSVSGESATQYF
TGTGCCACCAGTGTGAGCGGTGAGTCGGCGACCCAGTACTTC
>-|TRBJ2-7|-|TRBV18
CASSPPSYEQSF
TGTGCCAGCTCACCGCCCTCCTACGAGCAGTCCTTC
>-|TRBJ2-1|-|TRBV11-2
CASSLVSGSEQFF
TGTGCCAGCAGCTTAGTATCCGGGAGTGAGCAGTTCTTC
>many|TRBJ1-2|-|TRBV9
CASRNNIDGYTF
TGTGCCAGCAGAAACAATATAGATGGCTACACCTTC
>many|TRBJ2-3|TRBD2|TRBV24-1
CATSEQPGLTSDTQYF
TGTGCCACCAGTGAGCAACCGGGACTAACTTCGGATACGCAGTATTTT
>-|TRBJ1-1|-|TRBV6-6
CASSYGPMNTEAFF
TGTGCCAGCAGTTACGGCCCAATGAACACTGAAGCTTTCTTT
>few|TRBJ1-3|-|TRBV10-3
CAISPEGRSGNTIYF
TGTGCCATCAGTCCCGAGGGACGCTCTGGAAACACCATATATTTT
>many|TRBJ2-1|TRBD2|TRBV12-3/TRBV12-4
CASSIPGLVGEQFF
TGTGCCAGCAGTATCCCGGGACTAGTGGGTGAGCAGTTCTTC
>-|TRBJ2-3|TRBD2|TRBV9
CASSALAGVRDTQYF
TGTGCCAGCAGCGCCCTAGCGGGGGTTAGAGATACGCAGTATTTT
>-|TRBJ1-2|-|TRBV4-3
CASSLKIGEGYGYTF
TGCGCCAGCAGCCTAAAGATCGGGGAGGGCTATGGCTACACCTTC
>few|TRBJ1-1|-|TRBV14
CASSQGIWEAFF
TGTGCCAGCAGCCAAGGGATCTGGGAAGCTTTCTTT
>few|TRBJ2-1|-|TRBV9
CASSVGGINEQFF
TGTGCCAGCAGCGTAGGAGGGATCAATGAGCAGTTCTTC
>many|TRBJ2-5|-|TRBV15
CATGPRDSKNNEQYF
TGTGCCACAGGCCCGCGGGACAGTAAGAACAATGAGCAGTACTTC
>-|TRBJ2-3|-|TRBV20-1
CSAGDVYPADTQYF
TGCAGTGCTGGAGACGTTTACCCCGCAGATACGCAGTATTTT
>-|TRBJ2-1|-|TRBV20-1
CSANGQGEETQFF
TGCAGTGCTAACGGGCAGGGAGAAGAGACCCAGTTCTTC
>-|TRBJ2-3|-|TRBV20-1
CSASRTPTDTQYF
TGCAGTGCTAGTAGGACACCCACAGATACGCAGTATTTT
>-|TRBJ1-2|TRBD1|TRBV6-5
CASSSHRGQGYTF
TGTGCCAGCAGTTCTCACAGGGGGCAAGGCTACACCTTC
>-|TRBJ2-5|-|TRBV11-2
CASSHPGFWAQETQYF
TGTGCCAGCAGCCACCCTGGTTTCTGGGCTCAAGAGACCCAGTACTTC
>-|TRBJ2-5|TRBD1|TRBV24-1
CVTSDRPGQGPETQYF
TGTGTCACCAGTGACCGACCGGGACAGGGTCCGGAGACCCAGTACTTC
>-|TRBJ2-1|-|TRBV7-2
CASSRRRGDEQFF
TGTGCCAGCAGCCGAAGGAGAGGGGATGAGCAGTTCTTC
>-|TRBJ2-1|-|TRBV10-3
CAISNSNNEQFF
TGTGCCATCAGTAACAGTAACAATGAGCAGTTCTTC
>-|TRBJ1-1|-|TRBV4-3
CASSRQDARGDTEAFF
TGCGCCAGCAGCCGACAGGACGCCCGGGGCGACACTGAAGCTTTCTTT
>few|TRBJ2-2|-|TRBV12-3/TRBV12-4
CASTPRNGNTGELFF
TGTGCCAGCACCCCCCGAAATGGAAACACCGGGGAGCTGTTTTTT
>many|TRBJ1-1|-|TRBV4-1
CASSPKGVNTEAFF
TGCGCCAGCAGCCCAAAGGGGGTGAACACTGAAGCTTTCTTT
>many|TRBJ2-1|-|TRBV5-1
CASSLGPNNEQFF
TGCGCCAGCAGCTTGGGACCAAACAATGAGCAGTTCTTC